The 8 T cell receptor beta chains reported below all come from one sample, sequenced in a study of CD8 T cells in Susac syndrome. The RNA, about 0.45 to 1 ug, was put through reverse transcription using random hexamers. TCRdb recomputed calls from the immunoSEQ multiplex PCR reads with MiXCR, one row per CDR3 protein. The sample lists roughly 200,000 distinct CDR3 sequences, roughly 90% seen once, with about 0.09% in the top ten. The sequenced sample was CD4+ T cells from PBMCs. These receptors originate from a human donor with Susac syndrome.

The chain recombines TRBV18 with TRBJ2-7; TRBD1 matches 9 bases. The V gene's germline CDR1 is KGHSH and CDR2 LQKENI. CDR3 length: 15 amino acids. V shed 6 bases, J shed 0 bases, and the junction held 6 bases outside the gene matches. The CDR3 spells CASSRTGARSYEQYF. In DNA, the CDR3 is TGTGCCAGCTCCCGGACAGGGGCCCGCTCCTACGAGCAGTACTTC.

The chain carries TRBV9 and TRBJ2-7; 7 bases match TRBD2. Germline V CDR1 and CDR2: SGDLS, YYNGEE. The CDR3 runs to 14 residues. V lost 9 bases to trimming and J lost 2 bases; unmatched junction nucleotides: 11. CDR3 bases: TGTGCCATCCCCGGGGGGAGACGCACCTACGAGCAGTACTTC. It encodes CAIPGGRRTYEQYF.

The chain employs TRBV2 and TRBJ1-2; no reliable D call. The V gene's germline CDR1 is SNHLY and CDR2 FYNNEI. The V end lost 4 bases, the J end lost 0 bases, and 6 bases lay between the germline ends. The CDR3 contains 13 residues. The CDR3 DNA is TGTGCCAGCAGTGCCGGGGCTAACTATGGCTACACCTTC. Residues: CASSAGANYGYTF.

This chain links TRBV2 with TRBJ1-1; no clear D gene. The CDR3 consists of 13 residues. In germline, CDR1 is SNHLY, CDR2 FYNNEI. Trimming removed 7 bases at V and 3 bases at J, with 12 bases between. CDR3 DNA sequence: TGTGCCAGCATCCGAAGTTTGGACACTGAAGCTTTCTTT. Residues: CASIRSLDTEAFF.

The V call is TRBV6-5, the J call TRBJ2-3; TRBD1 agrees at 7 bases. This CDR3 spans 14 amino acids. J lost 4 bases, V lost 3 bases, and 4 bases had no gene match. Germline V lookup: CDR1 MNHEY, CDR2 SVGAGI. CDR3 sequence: CASSYRGHADTQYF. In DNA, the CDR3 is TGTGCCAGCAGTTATAGGGGGCATGCAGATACGCAGTATTTT.

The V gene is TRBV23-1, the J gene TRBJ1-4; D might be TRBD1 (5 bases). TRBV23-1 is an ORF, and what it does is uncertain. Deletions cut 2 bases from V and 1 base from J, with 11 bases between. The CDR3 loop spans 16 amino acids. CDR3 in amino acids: CASSQPRDGTNEKLFF. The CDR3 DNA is TGCGCCAGCAGTCAACCCCGGGACGGAACTAATGAAAAACTGTTTTTT.

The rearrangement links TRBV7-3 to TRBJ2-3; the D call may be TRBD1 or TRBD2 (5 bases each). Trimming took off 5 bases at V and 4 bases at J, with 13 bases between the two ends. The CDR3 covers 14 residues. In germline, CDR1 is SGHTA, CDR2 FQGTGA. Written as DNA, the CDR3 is TGTGCCAGCAGCCCGAGGGGTTGGGCAGATACGCAGTATTTT. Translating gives CASSPRGWADTQYF.

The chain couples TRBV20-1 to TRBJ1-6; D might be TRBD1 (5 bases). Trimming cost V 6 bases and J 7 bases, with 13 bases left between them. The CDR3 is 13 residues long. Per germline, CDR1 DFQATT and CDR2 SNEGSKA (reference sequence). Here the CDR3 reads CSATRAPNSPLHF. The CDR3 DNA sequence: TGCAGTGCGACCAGGGCCCCGAATTCACCCCTCCACTTT.